These T cell receptor beta chains were read from a single sample in a study of metastatic and nonmetastatic thyroid tumors. TCRdb re-analyzed the PCR reads through MiXCR. The sample holds over 15,000 clones; approximately 12% are singletons and the top ten take 15%. The sample consisted of tumor tissue. The receptors were sampled from a female donor with papillary thyroid cancer or a benign thyroid nodule (not recorded which). Some clones in this sample may be carry-over from other donors' samples. Each CDR3 is given with its conserved first and last residue. A D gene is named only where the DNA matches it firmly. Part of the rows lack a size; the others show once, few, many or a class for expanded clones.

d_gene: -
j_gene: TRBJ1-2
v_gene: TRBV6-5
abundance: medium-sized
CDR3nt: TGTGCCAGCAGTTACTCTACAGGAAGAGGCAACTATGGCTACACCTTC
CDR3aa: CASSYSTGRGNYGYTF

d_gene: -
j_gene: TRBJ2-1
v_gene: TRBV11-2
abundance: many
CDR3nt: TGTGCCAGCAGCTCCGGGGGCAGGGAGCAGTTCTTC
CDR3aa: CASSSGGREQFF

d_gene: -
j_gene: TRBJ1-5
v_gene: TRBV12-5
abundance: many
CDR3nt: TGTGCTAGTGGTTTGTCCCGACAGCTCGGCAATCAGCCCCAGCATTTT
CDR3aa: CASGLSRQLGNQPQHF

d_gene: TRBD1
j_gene: TRBJ2-3
v_gene: TRBV5-6
abundance: many
CDR3nt: TGTGCCAGCAGCATCCACAGGGGTCCCCCCACAGATACGCAGTATTTT
CDR3aa: CASSIHRGPPTDTQYF

d_gene: TRBD2
j_gene: TRBJ2-7
v_gene: TRBV6-2/TRBV6-3
abundance: many
CDR3nt: TGTGCCAGCTCAGAACTAGCGGGAATGGGCGAGCAGTACTTC
CDR3aa: CASSELAGMGEQYF

d_gene: TRBD2
j_gene: TRBJ2-3
v_gene: TRBV6-1
abundance: many
CDR3nt: TGTGCCAGCAGTGAAGGGAGCGGGGGGCTCACAGATACGCAGTATTTT
CDR3aa: CASSEGSGGLTDTQYF

d_gene: TRBD1
j_gene: TRBJ1-5
v_gene: TRBV19
abundance: many
CDR3nt: TGTGCCAGTAGTGGGGGACAGGGGGATCAGCCCCAGCATTTT
CDR3aa: CASSGGQGDQPQHF

d_gene: -
j_gene: TRBJ2-1
v_gene: TRBV12-3/TRBV12-4
abundance: many
CDR3nt: TGTGCCAGCAGACTAACAGGTTCCTACAATGAGCAGTTCTTC
CDR3aa: CASRLTGSYNEQFF

d_gene: TRBD1
j_gene: TRBJ2-7
v_gene: TRBV6-1
abundance: medium-sized
CDR3nt: TGTGCCAGCAGTGAACCGGGACAGCGCTCCTACGAGCAGTACTTC
CDR3aa: CASSEPGQRSYEQYF

d_gene: -
j_gene: TRBJ2-3
v_gene: TRBV2
abundance: large
CDR3nt: TGTGCCAGCAGTGAAACAGGATCTAGCACAGATACGCAGTATTTT
CDR3aa: CASSETGSSTDTQYF

d_gene: TRBD2
j_gene: TRBJ2-1
v_gene: TRBV20-1
abundance: -
CDR3nt: TGCAGTGCTAGCCCTCGAGTGGGCGGGAGATCCTACAATGAGCAGTTCTTC
CDR3aa: CSASPRVGGRSYNEQFF

d_gene: -
j_gene: TRBJ2-7
v_gene: TRBV7-9
abundance: many
CDR3nt: TGTGCCAGCAGATCTTCGGCAGCCACCTACGAGCAGTACTTC
CDR3aa: CASRSSAATYEQYF

d_gene: TRBD1
j_gene: TRBJ2-2
v_gene: TRBV5-1
abundance: many
CDR3nt: TGCGCCAGCAGCTTGTTGGTGTCAGGGGGCCCCGGGGAGCTGTTTTTT
CDR3aa: CASSLLVSGGPGELFF

d_gene: -
j_gene: TRBJ1-2
v_gene: TRBV24-1
abundance: many
CDR3nt: TGTGCCACCAGTGATCCACAGACATATGGCTACACCTTC
CDR3aa: CATSDPQTYGYTF

d_gene: TRBD1
j_gene: TRBJ1-4
v_gene: TRBV7-3
abundance: -
CDR3nt: TGTGCCAGCAGCTTACGGACAGGGGAATATGAAAAACTGTTTTTT
CDR3aa: CASSLRTGEYEKLFF

d_gene: -
j_gene: TRBJ2-3
v_gene: TRBV5-1
abundance: many
CDR3nt: TGCGCCAGCAGCTTGGCGACCCACACAGATACGCAGTATTTT
CDR3aa: CASSLATHTDTQYF

d_gene: -
j_gene: TRBJ2-7
v_gene: TRBV6-1
abundance: many
CDR3nt: TGTGCCAGCAACCCCCCGGGGCAGGGGGGGTCCTACGAGCAGTACTTC
CDR3aa: CASNPPGQGGSYEQYF

d_gene: TRBD2
j_gene: TRBJ2-6
v_gene: TRBV19
abundance: many
CDR3nt: TGTGCCAGTAGCAAGGGGAGCGGGAGGCTACTTGGGGCCAACGTCCTGACTTTC
CDR3aa: CASSKGSGRLLGANVLTF

d_gene: -
j_gene: TRBJ2-4
v_gene: TRBV12-3/TRBV12-4
abundance: many
CDR3nt: TGTGCCAGCAGGCCCTCGGGACGGACGCTTATGAACATTCAGTACTTC
CDR3aa: CASRPSGRTLMNIQYF

d_gene: TRBD1
j_gene: TRBJ1-1
v_gene: TRBV10-1
abundance: medium-sized
CDR3nt: TGCGCCAGCAGTGAGTCAGGGGGCGTCACTGAAGCTTTCTTT
CDR3aa: CASSESGGVTEAFF

d_gene: -
j_gene: TRBJ1-3
v_gene: TRBV6-5
abundance: many
CDR3nt: TGTGCCAGCAGTTACTCCTCTCTCCGATCTGGAAACACCATATATTTT
CDR3aa: CASSYSSLRSGNTIYF

d_gene: -
j_gene: TRBJ2-4
v_gene: TRBV28
abundance: many
CDR3nt: TGTGCCAGCAGGGAACTCAGGGCTGCAAACATTCAGTACTTC
CDR3aa: CASRELRAANIQYF

d_gene: -
j_gene: TRBJ2-1
v_gene: TRBV10-1
abundance: many
CDR3nt: TGCGCCAGCAGTGAGTCCGGGCGGAGCTACAATGAGCAGTTCTTC
CDR3aa: CASSESGRSYNEQFF

d_gene: -
j_gene: TRBJ2-1
v_gene: TRBV6-1
abundance: few
CDR3nt: TGTGCCAGCAGTGAATTCTTTGGTGAGCAGTTCTTC
CDR3aa: CASSEFFGEQFF

d_gene: -
j_gene: TRBJ2-2
v_gene: TRBV12-3/TRBV12-4
abundance: many
CDR3nt: TGTGCCAGCAGCAGGGGGGCCGGGGAGCTGTTTTTT
CDR3aa: CASSRGAGELFF

d_gene: -
j_gene: TRBJ2-7
v_gene: TRBV11-3
abundance: many
CDR3nt: TGTGCCAGCAGCCCCGGACTACTAGACGAGCAGTACTTC
CDR3aa: CASSPGLLDEQYF

d_gene: -
j_gene: TRBJ1-3
v_gene: TRBV6-1
abundance: -
CDR3nt: TGTGCCAGCAGTGAGGAAGGAAACACCATATATTTT
CDR3aa: CASSEEGNTIYF

d_gene: -
j_gene: TRBJ2-7
v_gene: TRBV15
abundance: -
CDR3nt: TGTGCCACCAGCAGAAATTCGCTCTGGGACGAGCAGTACTTC
CDR3aa: CATSRNSLWDEQYF

d_gene: -
j_gene: TRBJ1-1
v_gene: TRBV20-1
abundance: many
CDR3nt: TGCAGTGCCAGAGATATTATCCGCGGGGGGGGGAACACTGAAACTTTCTTT
CDR3aa: CSARDIIRGGGNTETFF

d_gene: -
j_gene: TRBJ2-1
v_gene: TRBV4-1
abundance: many
CDR3nt: TGCGCCAGCAGCCAAGCCGGGGGCGGAAATGAGCAGTTCTTC
CDR3aa: CASSQAGGGNEQFF

d_gene: -
j_gene: TRBJ1-1
v_gene: TRBV2
abundance: many
CDR3nt: TGTGCCAGCACCCGAGGGCTTTCGAATACTGAAGCTTTCTTT
CDR3aa: CASTRGLSNTEAFF

d_gene: -
j_gene: TRBJ2-6
v_gene: TRBV6-6
abundance: many
CDR3nt: TGTGCCAGCAGTTACACGGGCCGGGGGGCCAACGTCCTGACTTTC
CDR3aa: CASSYTGRGANVLTF

d_gene: TRBD2
j_gene: TRBJ2-1
v_gene: TRBV18
abundance: many
CDR3nt: TGTGCCAGCTCACCGGGACTAGCGGGAGGAACGTCCTACAATGAGCAGTTCTTC
CDR3aa: CASSPGLAGGTSYNEQFF

d_gene: TRBD1
j_gene: TRBJ1-1
v_gene: TRBV11-1
abundance: many
CDR3nt: TGTGCCAGCAGCCTCTCCGGGACAGGGGGCGGCACTGAAGCTTTCTTT
CDR3aa: CASSLSGTGGGTEAFF

d_gene: -
j_gene: TRBJ2-7
v_gene: TRBV7-6
abundance: many
CDR3nt: TGTGCCAGCAGCTTAGTAGCGACCTCCTACGAGCAGTACTTC
CDR3aa: CASSLVATSYEQYF

d_gene: TRBD1
j_gene: TRBJ2-3
v_gene: TRBV24-1
abundance: many
CDR3nt: TGTGCCACCAGTGACCAACTCCCGGGACAGACAGATACGCAGTATTTT
CDR3aa: CATSDQLPGQTDTQYF

d_gene: -
j_gene: TRBJ2-1
v_gene: TRBV28
abundance: few
CDR3nt: TGTGCCAGCAGCCTATACTCCGGGATTGGGTACAATGAGCAGTTCTTC
CDR3aa: CASSLYSGIGYNEQFF

d_gene: -
j_gene: TRBJ2-7
v_gene: TRBV19
abundance: many
CDR3nt: TGTGCCAGTAGTAAGGGGAGCTCCTACGAGCAGTACTTC
CDR3aa: CASSKGSSYEQYF

d_gene: TRBD2
j_gene: TRBJ2-3
v_gene: TRBV12-3/TRBV12-4
abundance: -
CDR3nt: TGTGCCAGCAGTTACCTTAGCGGGGGGGCACCTAGCACAGATACGCAGTATTTT
CDR3aa: CASSYLSGGAPSTDTQYF

d_gene: TRBD2
j_gene: TRBJ2-3
v_gene: TRBV20-1
abundance: medium-sized
CDR3nt: TGCAGTGCCACTAGCGGGTCCACAGATACGCAGTATTTT
CDR3aa: CSATSGSTDTQYF

d_gene: -
j_gene: TRBJ2-3
v_gene: TRBV12-3/TRBV12-4
abundance: -
CDR3nt: TGTGCCAGCAGTCTCGGGAGTCCAGATACGCAGTATTTT
CDR3aa: CASSLGSPDTQYF

d_gene: TRBD2
j_gene: TRBJ2-2
v_gene: TRBV10-2
abundance: many
CDR3nt: TGCGCCAGCAGTGCCTCGCGGGGGGGGAACGGGGAGCTGTTTTTT
CDR3aa: CASSASRGGNGELFF

d_gene: TRBD2
j_gene: TRBJ2-3
v_gene: TRBV20-1
abundance: medium-sized
CDR3nt: TGCAGTGCTAGCGGACTAGCGGGAGGGCCTGAGGGTACGCAGTATTTT
CDR3aa: CSASGLAGGPEGTQYF

d_gene: -
j_gene: TRBJ1-4
v_gene: TRBV6-1
abundance: many
CDR3nt: TGTGCCAGCAGTGGCTATTTTGGGACAACAACTAATGAAAAACTGTTTTTT
CDR3aa: CASSGYFGTTTNEKLFF

d_gene: -
j_gene: TRBJ1-1
v_gene: TRBV18
abundance: many
CDR3nt: TGTGCCAGCTCACCAACAGGGATATACACTGAAGCTTTCTTT
CDR3aa: CASSPTGIYTEAFF

d_gene: -
j_gene: TRBJ2-2
v_gene: TRBV4-1
abundance: many
CDR3nt: TGCGCCAGCAGCCAAGATGTAGCAGTCGGCGGGGAGCTGTTTTTT
CDR3aa: CASSQDVAVGGELFF

d_gene: TRBD1
j_gene: TRBJ1-2
v_gene: TRBV2
abundance: many
CDR3nt: TGTGCCAGCAGTAAAGGTGTAGACAGGGGGGTCTATGGCTACACCTTC
CDR3aa: CASSKGVDRGVYGYTF